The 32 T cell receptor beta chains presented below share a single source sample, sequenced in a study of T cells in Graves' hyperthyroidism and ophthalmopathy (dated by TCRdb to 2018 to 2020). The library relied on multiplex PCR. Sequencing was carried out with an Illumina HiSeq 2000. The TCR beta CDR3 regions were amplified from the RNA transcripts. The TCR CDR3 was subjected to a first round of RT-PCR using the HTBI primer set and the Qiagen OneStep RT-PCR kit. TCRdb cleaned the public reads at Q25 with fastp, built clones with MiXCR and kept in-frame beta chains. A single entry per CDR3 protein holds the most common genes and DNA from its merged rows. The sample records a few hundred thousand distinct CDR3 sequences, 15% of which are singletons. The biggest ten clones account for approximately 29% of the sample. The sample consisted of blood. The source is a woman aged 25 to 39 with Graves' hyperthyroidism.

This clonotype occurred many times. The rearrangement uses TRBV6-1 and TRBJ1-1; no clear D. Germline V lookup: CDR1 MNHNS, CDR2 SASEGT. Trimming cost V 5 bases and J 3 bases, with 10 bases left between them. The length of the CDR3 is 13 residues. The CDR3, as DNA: TGTGCCAGCAGTCCAGCCGGATACACTGAAGCTTTCTTT. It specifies CASSPAGYTEAFF.

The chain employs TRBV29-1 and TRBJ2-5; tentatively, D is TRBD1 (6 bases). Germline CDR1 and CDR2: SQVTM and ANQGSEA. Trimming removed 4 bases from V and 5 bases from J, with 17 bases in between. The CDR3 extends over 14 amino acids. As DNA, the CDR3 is TGCAGCGTTGCACTGGGGGCCCCTTGGGAGACCCAGTACTTC. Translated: CSVALGAPWETQYF.

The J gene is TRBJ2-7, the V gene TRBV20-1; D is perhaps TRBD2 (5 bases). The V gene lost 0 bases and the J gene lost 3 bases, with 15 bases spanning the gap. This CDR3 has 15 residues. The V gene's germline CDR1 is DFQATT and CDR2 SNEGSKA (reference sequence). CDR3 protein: CSARDLGMGVYEQYF. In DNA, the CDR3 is TGCAGTGCTAGAGATCTCGGAATGGGAGTCTACGAGCAGTACTTC.

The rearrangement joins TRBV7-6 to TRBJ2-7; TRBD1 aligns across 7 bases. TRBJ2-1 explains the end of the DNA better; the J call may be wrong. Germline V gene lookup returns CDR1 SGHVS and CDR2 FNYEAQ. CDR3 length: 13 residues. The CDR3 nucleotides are TGTGCCAGCAGCTCAAACAGGGGCTACGAGCAGTTCTTC. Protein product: CASSSNRGYEQFF.

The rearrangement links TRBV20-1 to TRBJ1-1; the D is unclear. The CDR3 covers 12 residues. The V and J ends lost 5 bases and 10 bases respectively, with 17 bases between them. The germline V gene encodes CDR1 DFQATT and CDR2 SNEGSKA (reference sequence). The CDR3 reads CSARSGELGAFF. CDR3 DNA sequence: TGCAGTGCTCGATCGGGAGAACTGGGAGCTTTCTTT.

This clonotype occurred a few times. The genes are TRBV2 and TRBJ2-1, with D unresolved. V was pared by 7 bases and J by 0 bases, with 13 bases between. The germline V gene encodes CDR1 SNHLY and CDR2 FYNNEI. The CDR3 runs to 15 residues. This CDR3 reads CASNPFLSSYNEQFF. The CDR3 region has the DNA TGTGCCAGCAATCCATTCCTTAGCTCCTACAATGAGCAGTTCTTC.

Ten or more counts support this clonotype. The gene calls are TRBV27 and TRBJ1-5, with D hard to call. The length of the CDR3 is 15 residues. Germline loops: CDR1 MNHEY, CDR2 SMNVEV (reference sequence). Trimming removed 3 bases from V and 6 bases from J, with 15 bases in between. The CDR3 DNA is TGTGCCAGCAGTTTCGCTCCCCCCGGTAGTCAGCCCCAGCATTTT. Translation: CASSFAPPGSQPQHF.

The CDR3 protein is CASSDEGGVYQPQHF. The CDR3 DNA reads as TGTGCCAGCAGTGACGAAGGGGGTGTGTACCAGCCCCAGCATTTT. The chain joins TRBV6-1 to TRBJ1-5, with D perhaps TRBD1 (6 bases). V was trimmed by 3 bases and J by 7 bases, leaving 16 bases between them. The length of the CDR3 is 15 residues. Germline CDR1 and CDR2: MNHNS and SASEGT.

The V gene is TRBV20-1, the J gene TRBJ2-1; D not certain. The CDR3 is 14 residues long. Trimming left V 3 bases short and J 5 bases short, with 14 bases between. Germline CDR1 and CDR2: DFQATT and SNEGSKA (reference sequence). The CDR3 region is CSASGVSPNNEQFF. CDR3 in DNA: TGCAGTGCTAGTGGAGTATCCCCGAACAATGAGCAGTTCTTC.

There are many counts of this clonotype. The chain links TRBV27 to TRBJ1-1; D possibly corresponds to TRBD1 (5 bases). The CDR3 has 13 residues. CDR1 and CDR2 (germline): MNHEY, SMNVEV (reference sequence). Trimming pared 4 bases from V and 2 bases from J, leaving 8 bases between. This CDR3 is CASSWDGNTEAFF. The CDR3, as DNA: TGTGCCAGCAGTTGGGACGGAAACACTGAAGCTTTCTTT.

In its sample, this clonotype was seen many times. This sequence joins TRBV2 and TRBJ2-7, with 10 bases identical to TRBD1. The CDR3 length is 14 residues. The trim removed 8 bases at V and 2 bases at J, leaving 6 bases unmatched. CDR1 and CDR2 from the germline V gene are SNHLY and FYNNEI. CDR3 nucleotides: TGTGCCAGCCAACGGGACAGGGGTACCTACGAGCAGTACTTC. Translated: CASQRDRGTYEQYF.

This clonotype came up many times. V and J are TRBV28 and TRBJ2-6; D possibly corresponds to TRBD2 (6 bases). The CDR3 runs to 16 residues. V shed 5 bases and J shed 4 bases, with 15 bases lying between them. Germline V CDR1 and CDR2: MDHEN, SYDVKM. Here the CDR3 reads CASSHSRAGGANVLTF. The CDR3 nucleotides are TGTGCCAGCAGTCATTCCCGGGCGGGAGGGGCCAACGTCCTGACTTTC.

CDR3 residues: CASSLVGAGTGELFF. The CDR3 DNA reads as TGCGCCAGCAGCTTGGTAGGCGCCGGCACCGGGGAGCTGTTTTTT. This chain links TRBV5-1 with TRBJ2-2; D uncertain. The CDR3 has 15 residues. V lost 0 bases and J lost 4, with 10 bases in between. Germline assignment: CDR1 SGHRS and CDR2 YFSETQ.

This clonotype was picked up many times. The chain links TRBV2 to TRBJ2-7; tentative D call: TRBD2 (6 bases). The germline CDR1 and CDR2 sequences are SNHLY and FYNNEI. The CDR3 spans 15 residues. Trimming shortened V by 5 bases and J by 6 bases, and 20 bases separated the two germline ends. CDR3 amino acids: CASSPIRDSSFEQYF. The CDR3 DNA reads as TGTGCCAGCAGTCCGATTAGGGACTCGTCTTTCGAGCAGTACTTC.

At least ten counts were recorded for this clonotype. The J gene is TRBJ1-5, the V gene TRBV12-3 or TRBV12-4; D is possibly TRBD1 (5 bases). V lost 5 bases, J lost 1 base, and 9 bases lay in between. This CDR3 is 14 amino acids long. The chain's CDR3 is CASSLDKSNQPQHF. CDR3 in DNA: TGTGCCAGCAGTCTGGACAAGAGCAATCAGCCCCAGCATTTT.

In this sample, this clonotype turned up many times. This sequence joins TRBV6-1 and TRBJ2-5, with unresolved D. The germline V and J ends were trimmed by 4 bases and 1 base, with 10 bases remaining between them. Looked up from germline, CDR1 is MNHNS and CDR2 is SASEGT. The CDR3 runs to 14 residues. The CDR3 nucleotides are TGTGCCAGCAGTGTCCCTGGGCGCCAAGAGACCCAGTACTTC. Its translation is CASSVPGRQETQYF.

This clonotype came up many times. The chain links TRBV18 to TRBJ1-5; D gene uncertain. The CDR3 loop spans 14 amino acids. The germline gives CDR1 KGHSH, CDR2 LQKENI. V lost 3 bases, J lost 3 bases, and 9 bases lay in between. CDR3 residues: CASSPQPYNQPQHF. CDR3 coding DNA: TGTGCCAGCTCACCTCAACCGTACAATCAGCCCCAGCATTTT.

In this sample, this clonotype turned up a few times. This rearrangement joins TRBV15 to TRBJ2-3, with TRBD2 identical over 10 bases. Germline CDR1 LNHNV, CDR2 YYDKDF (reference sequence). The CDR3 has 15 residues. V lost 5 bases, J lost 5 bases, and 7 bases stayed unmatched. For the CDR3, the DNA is TGTGCCACCAGCCTTCTAGCGGGAGTAATAGATACGCAGTATTTT. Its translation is CATSLLAGVIDTQYF.

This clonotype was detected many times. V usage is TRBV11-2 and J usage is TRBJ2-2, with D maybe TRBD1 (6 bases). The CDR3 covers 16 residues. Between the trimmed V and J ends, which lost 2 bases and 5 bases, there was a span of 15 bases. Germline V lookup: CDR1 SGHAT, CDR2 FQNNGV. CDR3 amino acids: CASSLSDRLGTGELFF. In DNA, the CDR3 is TGTGCCAGCAGCTTAAGTGACAGGTTGGGGACCGGGGAGCTGTTTTTT.

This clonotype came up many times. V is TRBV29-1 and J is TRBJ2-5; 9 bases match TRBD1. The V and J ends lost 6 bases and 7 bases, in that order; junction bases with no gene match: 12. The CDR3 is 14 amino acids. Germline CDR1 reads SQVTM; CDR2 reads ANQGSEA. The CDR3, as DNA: TGCAGCGTGCCAGGACAGGGGCACGCAGGGACCCAGTACTTC. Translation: CSVPGQGHAGTQYF.

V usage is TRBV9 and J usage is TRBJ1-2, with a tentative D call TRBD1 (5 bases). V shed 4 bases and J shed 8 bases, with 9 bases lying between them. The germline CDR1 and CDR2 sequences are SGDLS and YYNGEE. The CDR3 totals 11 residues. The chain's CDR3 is CASSQGEGYTF. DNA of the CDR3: TGTGCCAGCAGCCAGGGAGAAGGCTACACCTTC.

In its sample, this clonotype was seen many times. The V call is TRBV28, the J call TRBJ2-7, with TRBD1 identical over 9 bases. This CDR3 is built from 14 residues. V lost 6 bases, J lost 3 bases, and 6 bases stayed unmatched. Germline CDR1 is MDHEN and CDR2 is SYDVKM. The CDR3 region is CASRPDRGDYEQYF. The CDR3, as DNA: TGTGCCAGCAGACCTGACAGGGGGGACTACGAGCAGTACTTC.

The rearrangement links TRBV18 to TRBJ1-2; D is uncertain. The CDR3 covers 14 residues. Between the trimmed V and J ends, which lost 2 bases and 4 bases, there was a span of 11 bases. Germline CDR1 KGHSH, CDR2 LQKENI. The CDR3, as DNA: TGTGCCAGCTCACCAAGCGGGGAGGCCTATGGCTACACCTTC. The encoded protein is CASSPSGEAYGYTF. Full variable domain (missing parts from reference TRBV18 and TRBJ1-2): NAGVMQNPRHLVRRRGQEARLRCSPMKGHSHVYWYRQLPEEGLKFMVYLQKENIIDESGMPKERFSAEFPKEGPSILRIQQVVRGDSAAYFCASSPSGEAYGYTFGSGTRLTVV.

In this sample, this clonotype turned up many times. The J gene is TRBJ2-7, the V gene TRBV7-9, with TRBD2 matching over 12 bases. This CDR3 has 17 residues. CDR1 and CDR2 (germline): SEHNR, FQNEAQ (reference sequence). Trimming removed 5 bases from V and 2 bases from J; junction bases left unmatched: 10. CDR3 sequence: CASSRTTSGSNPYEQYF. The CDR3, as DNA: TGTGCCAGCAGCCGCACGACTAGCGGGAGTAATCCCTACGAGCAGTACTTC.

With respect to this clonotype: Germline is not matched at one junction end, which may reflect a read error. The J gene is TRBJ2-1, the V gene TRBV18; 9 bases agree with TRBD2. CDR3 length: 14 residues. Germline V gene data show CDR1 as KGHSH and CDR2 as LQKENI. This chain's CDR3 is CASSELAGVDEQSF. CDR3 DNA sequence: TGTGCCAGCTCAGAGTTAGCGGGAGTCGATGAGCAGTCCTTC.

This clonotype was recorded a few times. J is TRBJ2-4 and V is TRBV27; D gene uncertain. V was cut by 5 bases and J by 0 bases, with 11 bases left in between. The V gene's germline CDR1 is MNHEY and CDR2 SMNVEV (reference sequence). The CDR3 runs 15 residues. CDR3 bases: TGTGCCAGCAGTATCCTAGTTTTAGCCAAAAACATTCAGTACTTC. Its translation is CASSILVLAKNIQYF.

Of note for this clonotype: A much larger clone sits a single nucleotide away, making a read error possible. In nucleotides, the CDR3 is TGCAGTACTAGAGATTGGGCTAGCGGGGACAATGAGCAGTTCTTC. Its translation: CSTRDWASGDNEQFF. This rearrangement joins TRBV20-1 to TRBJ2-1, with 9 bases that match TRBD2. The germline gives CDR1 DFQATT, CDR2 SNEGSKA (reference sequence). This CDR3 is 15 amino acids long.

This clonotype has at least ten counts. The CDR3: CASSQGGGSNQPQHF. In DNA form, the CDR3 reads TGTGCCAGCAGCCAAGGGGGGGGTAGCAATCAGCCCCAGCATTTT. V usage is TRBV3-1 and J usage is TRBJ1-5; maybe TRBD1 (5 bases). CDR1 and CDR2 from the germline V gene are LGHDT and YNNKEL (reference sequence). V lost 1 base to trimming and J lost 0 bases, with 7 bases between them. This CDR3 is 15 amino acids long. Filled out from reference TRBV3-1 and TRBJ1-5, the complete variable domain reads DTAVSQTPKYLVTQMGNDKSIKCEQNLGHDTMYWYKQDSKKFLKIMFSYNNKELIINETVPNRFSPKSPDKAHLNLHINSLELGDSAVYFCASSQGGGSNQPQHFGDGTRLSIL.

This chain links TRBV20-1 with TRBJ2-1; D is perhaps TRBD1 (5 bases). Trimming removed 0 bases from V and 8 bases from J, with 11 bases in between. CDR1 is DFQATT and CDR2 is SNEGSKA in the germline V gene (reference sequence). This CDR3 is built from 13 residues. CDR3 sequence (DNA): TGCAGTGCTAGAGATTCTCAGGGCTATGAGCAGTTCTTC. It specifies CSARDSQGYEQFF.

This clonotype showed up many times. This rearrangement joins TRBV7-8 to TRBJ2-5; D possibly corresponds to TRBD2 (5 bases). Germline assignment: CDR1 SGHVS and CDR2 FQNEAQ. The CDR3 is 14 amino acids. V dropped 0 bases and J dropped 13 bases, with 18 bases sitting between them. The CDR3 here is CASSLAPGGPGLYF. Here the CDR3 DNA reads TGTGCCAGCAGCTTAGCCCCAGGAGGTCCAGGTTTGTACTTC.

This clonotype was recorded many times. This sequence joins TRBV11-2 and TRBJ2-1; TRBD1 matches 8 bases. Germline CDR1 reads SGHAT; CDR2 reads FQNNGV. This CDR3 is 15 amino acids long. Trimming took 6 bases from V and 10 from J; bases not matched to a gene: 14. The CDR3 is CASSPRDRSLWEQFF. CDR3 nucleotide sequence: TGTGCCAGCAGTCCCCGGGACAGGTCCCTTTGGGAGCAGTTCTTC.

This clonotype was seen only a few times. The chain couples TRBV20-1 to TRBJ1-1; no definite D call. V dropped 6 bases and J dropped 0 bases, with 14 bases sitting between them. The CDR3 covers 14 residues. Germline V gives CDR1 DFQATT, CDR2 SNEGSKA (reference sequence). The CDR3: CSAHQVSMNTEAFF. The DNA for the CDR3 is TGCAGTGCACACCAGGTGTCGATGAACACTGAAGCTTTCTTT.